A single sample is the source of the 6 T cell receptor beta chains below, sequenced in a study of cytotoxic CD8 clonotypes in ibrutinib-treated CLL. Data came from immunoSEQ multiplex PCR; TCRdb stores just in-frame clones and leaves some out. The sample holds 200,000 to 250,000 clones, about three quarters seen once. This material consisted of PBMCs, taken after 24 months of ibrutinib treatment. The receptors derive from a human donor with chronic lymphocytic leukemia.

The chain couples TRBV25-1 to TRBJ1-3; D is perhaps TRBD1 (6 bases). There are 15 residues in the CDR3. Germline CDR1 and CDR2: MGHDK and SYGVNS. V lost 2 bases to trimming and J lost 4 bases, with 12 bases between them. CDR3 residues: CASSEEGGSGNTIYF. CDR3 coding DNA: TGTGCCAGCAGTGAAGAAGGGGGATCGGGAAACACCATATATTTT.

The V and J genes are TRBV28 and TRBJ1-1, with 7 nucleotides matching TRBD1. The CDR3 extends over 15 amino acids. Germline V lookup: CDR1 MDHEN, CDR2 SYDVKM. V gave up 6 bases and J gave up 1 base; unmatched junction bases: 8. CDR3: CASSPTGTANTEAFF. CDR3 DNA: TGTGCCAGCAGCCCTACCGGGACAGCGAACACTGAAGCTTTCTTT.

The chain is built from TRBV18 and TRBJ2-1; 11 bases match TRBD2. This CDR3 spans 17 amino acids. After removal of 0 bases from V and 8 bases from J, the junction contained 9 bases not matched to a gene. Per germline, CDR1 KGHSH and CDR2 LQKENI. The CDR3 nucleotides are TGTGCCAGCTCACCACCAGTTAGCGGGAGGGCCGTCGATGAGCAGTTCTTC. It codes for CASSPPVSGRAVDEQFF.

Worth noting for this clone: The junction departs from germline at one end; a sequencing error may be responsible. The CDR3 DNA sequence: TGTGCTAGCAGCTTCCATAGGCCGGGACTAGCGGCCCTAGGGCAGTTCTTC. It codes for CASSFHRPGLAALGQFF. This chain links TRBV7-7 with TRBJ2-1; 11 nucleotides match TRBD2. Germline V gene data show CDR1 as SSHAT and CDR2 as FNYEAQ (reference sequence). The CDR3 has 17 amino acids. Complete variable domain (other parts from reference TRBV7-7 and TRBJ2-1): GAGVSQSPRYKVTKRGQDVTLRCDPISSHATLYWYQQALGQGPEFLTYFNYEAQPDKSGLPSDRFSAERPEGSISTLTIQRTEQRDSAMYRCASSFHRPGLAALGQFFGPGTRLTVL.

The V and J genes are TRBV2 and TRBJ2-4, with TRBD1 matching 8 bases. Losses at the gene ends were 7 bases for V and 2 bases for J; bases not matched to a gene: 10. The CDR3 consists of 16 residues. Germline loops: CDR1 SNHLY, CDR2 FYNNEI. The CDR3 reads CASIRPGGATKNIQYF. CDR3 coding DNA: TGTGCCAGCATCAGACCAGGGGGCGCAACCAAAAACATTCAGTACTTC.

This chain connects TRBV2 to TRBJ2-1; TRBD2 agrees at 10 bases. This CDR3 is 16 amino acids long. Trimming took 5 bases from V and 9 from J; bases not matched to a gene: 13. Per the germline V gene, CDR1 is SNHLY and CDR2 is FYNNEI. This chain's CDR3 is CASSTKGGTSAFEQFF. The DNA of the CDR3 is TGTGCCAGCAGTACCAAAGGCGGGACTAGCGCCTTTGAGCAGTTCTTC.